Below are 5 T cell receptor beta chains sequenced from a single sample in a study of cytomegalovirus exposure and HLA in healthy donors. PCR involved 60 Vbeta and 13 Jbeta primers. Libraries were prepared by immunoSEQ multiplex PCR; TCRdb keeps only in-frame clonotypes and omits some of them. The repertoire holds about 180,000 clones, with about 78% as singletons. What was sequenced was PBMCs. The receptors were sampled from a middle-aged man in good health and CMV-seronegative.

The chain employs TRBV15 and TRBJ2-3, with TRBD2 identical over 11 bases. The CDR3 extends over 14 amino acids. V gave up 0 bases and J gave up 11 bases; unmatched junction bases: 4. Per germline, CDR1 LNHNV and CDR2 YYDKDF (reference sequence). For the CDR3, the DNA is TGTGCCACCAGCAGAGATCTCCTAGCGGGGGGGCAGTATTTT. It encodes CATSRDLLAGGQYF.

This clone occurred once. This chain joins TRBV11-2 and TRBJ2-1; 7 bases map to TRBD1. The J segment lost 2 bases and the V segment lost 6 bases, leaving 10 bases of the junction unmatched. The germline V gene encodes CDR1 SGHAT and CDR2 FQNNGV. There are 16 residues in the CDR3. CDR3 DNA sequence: TGTGCCAGCAGATCACCGGGACAGCCCCCCTACAATGAGCAGTTCTTC. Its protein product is CASRSPGQPPYNEQFF.

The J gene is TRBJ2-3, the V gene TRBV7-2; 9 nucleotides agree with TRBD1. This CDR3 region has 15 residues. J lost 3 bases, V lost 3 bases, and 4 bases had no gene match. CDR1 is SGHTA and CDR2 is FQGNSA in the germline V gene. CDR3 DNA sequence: TGTGCCAGCAGCTTGGGGGGACAGGGTACAGATACGCAGTATTTT. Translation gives CASSLGGQGTDTQYF.

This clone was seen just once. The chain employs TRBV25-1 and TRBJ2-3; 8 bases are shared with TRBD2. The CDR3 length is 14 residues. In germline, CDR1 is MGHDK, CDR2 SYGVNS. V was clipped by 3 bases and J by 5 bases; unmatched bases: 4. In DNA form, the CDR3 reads TGTGCCAGCAGTGATCCCGGGAGGGGAGATACGCAGTATTTT. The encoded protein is CASSDPGRGDTQYF.

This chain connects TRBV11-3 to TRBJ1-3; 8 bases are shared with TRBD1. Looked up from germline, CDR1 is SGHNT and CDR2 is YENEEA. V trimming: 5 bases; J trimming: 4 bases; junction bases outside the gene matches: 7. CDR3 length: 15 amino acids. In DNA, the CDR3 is TGTGCCAGCAGCACCGGACAGGGCAGGGGAAACACCATATATTTT. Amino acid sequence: CASSTGQGRGNTIYF.